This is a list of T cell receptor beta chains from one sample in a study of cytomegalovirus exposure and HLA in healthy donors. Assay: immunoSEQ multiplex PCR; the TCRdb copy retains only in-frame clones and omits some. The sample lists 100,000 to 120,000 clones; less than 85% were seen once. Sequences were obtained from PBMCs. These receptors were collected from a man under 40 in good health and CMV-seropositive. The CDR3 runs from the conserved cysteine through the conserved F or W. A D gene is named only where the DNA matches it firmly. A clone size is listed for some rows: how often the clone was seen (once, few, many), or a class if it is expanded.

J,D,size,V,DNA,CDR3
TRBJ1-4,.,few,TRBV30,TGTGCCTGGAGTCGCCAGGGAGGTGAAAAACTGTTTTTT,CAWSRQGGEKLFF
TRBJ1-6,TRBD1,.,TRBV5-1,TGCGCCAGCACTCCGGGACAGGGGAATTCACCCCTCCACTTT,CASTPGQGNSPLHF
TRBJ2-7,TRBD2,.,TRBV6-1,TGTGCCAGCAGTGAACTAGCGGGGGGGAAAAACGAGCAGTACTTC,CASSELAGGKNEQYF
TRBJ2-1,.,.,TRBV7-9,TGTGCCAGCAGCCCCCGAGGGAGCTCCTACAATGAGCAGTTCTTC,CASSPRGSSYNEQFF
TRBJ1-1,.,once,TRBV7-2,TGTGCCAGCAGCTTCGGGATAGTAAACACTGAAGCTTTCTTT,CASSFGIVNTEAFF
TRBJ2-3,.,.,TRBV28,TGTGCCAGCAGCTGGGGAGGCTTCAGCACAGATACGCAGTATTTT,CASSWGGFSTDTQYF
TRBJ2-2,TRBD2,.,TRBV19,TGTGCCAGTAGTGACATAGCGGGGGTTAGCACCGGGGAGCTGTTTTTT,CASSDIAGVSTGELFF
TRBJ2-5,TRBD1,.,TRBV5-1,TGCGCCAGCAGCCCAGGACAGGGAATCATGATACAAGAGACCCAGTACTTC,CASSPGQGIMIQETQYF
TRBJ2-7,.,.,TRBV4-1,TGCGCCAGCAGCCAAGAAGACGGAGCCTACGAGCAGTACTTC,CASSQEDGAYEQYF
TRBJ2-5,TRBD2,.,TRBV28,TGTGCCAGCAGTTTCGGGACTAGCGGGGAATTCCAAGAGACCCAGTACTTC,CASSFGTSGEFQETQYF
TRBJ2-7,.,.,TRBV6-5,TGTGCCAGCAGTTACTCCCAGTCTTACGAGCAGTACTTC,CASSYSQSYEQYF
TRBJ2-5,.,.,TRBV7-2,TGTGCCAGCAGCTTAGTGGCTCAGGGGCAGGAGACCCAGTACTTC,CASSLVAQGQETQYF
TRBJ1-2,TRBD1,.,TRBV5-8,TGTGCCAGCAGCTCGGACAGGGGGCGAAGTGGCTACACCTTC,CASSSDRGRSGYTF
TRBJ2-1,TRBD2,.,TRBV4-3,TGCGCCAGCAGCCAACAGACTAGCGGGGGGTTCTCCGATAGGAATGAGCAGTTCTTC,CASSQQTSGGFSDRNEQFF
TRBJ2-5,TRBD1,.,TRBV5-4,TGTGCCAGCAGCTCTGGACAGGCCCCGGGTGGCCAGTACTTC,CASSSGQAPGGQYF
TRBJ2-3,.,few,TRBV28,TGTGCCAGCAGCTACGGGGCGCAGTATTTT,CASSYGAQYF
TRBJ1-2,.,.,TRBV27,TGTGCCAGCAGTTTAGAGCACCGGGGGAACTATGGCTACACCTTC,CASSLEHRGNYGYTF
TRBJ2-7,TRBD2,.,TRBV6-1,TGTGCCAGCAGTACTAGCGGGGGGGCAGGAGAGCAGTACTTC,CASSTSGGAGEQYF
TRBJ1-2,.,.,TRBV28,TGTGCCAGCAGTTTGGGGGCGGGGGGCGGTCCTTCGGGCTATGGCTACACCTTC,CASSLGAGGGPSGYGYTF
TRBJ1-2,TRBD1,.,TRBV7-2,TGTGCCAGCAGCTTAGCGGTGACCGGACAGGGGGGGGGCTACACCTTC,CASSLAVTGQGGGYTF
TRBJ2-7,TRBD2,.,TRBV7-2,TGTGCCAGCAGCTTAGCGCTAGCGGGGGTGTCGCACGAGCAGTACTTC,CASSLALAGVSHEQYF
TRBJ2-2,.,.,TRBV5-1,TGCGCCAGCAGCTTGGGGACAGACCACACCGGGGAGCTGTTTTTT,CASSLGTDHTGELFF
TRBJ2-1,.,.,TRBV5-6,TGTGCCAGCAGCCCCCCCAATAATGAGCAGTTCTTC,CASSPPNNEQFF
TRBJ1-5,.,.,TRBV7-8,TGTGCCAGCAGCGGCTGGGAGAATCAGCCCCAGCATTTT,CASSGWENQPQHF
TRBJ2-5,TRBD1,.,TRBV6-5,TGTGCCAGCAGATCACTCGGGACAGGGGAGACCCAGTACTTC,CASRSLGTGETQYF
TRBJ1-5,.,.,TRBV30,TGTGCCTGGAGTGGCTCCGGGTCGGGCAATCAGCCCCAGCATTTT,CAWSGSGSGNQPQHF
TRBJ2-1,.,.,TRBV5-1,TGCGCCAGCAGCTTTGCGGGGTGGGATAATGAGCAGTTCTTC,CASSFAGWDNEQFF
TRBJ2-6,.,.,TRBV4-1,TGCGCCAGCAGCCCGCCAGGCTCTGGGGCCAACGTCCTGACTTTC,CASSPPGSGANVLTF
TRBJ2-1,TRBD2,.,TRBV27,TGTGCCAGCAGCTACGGGGGGGCCGGGAATGAGCAGTTCTTC,CASSYGGAGNEQFF
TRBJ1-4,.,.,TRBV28,TGTGCCAGCGGGCCGGCAGACATCGGCGAAAAACTGTTTTTT,CASGPADIGEKLFF
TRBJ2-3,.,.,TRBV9,TGTGCCAGCAGCGTCGGGACATTCTACACAGATACGCAGTATTTT,CASSVGTFYTDTQYF
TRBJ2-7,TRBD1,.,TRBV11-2,TGTGCCAGCAGCGAGGGACAGGGTTCCTACGAGCAGTACTTC,CASSEGQGSYEQYF